This TCR beta chain was documented in a study of PD-1 blockade in classical Hodgkin lymphoma. General study findings and limits: Reported findings placed baseline TCR diversity lower in newly diagnosed patients (compared with healthy donors). Diversity similar to that of newly diagnosed patients was seen at baseline in complete responders.

In this sample, this clone turned up once. Its antigen is undetermined. There are 15 residues in the CDR3. Germline V gives CDR1 SEHNR, CDR2 FQNEAQ (reference sequence). Deletions cut 1 base from V and 7 bases from J, with 13 bases between. Every single patient, without exception, relapsed after autologous stem cell transplantation, and brentuximab vedotin exposure varied. Patients had relapsed/refractory classical Hodgkin lymphoma with complete response, partial response or progressive disease as best response. The table came from immunoSEQ multiplex PCR; TCRdb's copy has only in-frame clones and leaves some out. The sample lists 20,000 to 30,000 clones; more than 80% were seen once.

The chain recombines TRBV7-9 with TRBJ1-4; the D gene is possibly TRBD1 (5 bases). The source material was peripheral blood mononuclear cells (PBMCs), sampled before the second cycle of nivolumab. This TCR was sampled from a human donor with classical Hodgkin lymphoma. Written as DNA, the CDR3 is TGTGCCAGCAGCTTAGAGGGTCAGGGAGGTGAAAAACTGTTTTTT. Translating it yields CASSLEGQGGEKLFF.